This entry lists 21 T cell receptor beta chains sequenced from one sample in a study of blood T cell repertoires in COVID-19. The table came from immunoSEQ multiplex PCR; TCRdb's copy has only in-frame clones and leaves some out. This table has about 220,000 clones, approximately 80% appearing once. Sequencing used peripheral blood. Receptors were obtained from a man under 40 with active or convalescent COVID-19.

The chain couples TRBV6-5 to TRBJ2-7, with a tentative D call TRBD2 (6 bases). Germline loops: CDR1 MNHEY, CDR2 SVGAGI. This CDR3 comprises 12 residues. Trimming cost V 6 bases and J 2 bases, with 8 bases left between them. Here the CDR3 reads CASRGGPYEQYF. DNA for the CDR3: TGTGCCAGCAGGGGGGGTCCCTACGAGCAGTACTTC.

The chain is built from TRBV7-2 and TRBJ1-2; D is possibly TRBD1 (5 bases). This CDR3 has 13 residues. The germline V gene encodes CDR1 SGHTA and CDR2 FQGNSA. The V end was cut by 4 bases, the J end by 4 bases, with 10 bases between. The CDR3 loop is CASSSGTFYGYTF. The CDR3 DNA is TGTGCCAGCAGCTCCGGGACTTTCTATGGCTACACCTTC.

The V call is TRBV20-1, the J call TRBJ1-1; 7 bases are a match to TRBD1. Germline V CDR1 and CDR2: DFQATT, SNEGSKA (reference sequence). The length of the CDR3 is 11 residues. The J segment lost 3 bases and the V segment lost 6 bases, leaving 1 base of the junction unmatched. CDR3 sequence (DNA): TGCAGTGCCGACAGGGACACTGAAGCTTTCTTT. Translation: CSADRDTEAFF.

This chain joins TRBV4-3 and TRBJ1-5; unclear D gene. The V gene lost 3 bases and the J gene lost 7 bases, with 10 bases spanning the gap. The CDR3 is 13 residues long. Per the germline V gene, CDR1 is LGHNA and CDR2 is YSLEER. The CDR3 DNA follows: TGCGCCAGCAGCCACGTCCCGGGACAGCCCCAGCATTTT. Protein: CASSHVPGQPQHF.

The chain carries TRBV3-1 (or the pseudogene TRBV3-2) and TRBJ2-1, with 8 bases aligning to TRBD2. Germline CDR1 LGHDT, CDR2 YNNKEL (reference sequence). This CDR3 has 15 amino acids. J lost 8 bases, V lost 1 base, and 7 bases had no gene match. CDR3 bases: TGTGCCAGCAGCCAAGGAGCGGGAGTCATCTATGAGCAGTTCTTC. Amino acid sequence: CASSQGAGVIYEQFF.

DNA for the CDR3: TGTGCCATCAGGAACATATTCAATAGCAATCAGCCCCAGCATTTT. As protein: CAIRNIFNSNQPQHF. V and J are TRBV10-3 and TRBJ1-5; D is unresolved. CDR3 length: 15 amino acids. CDR1 is ENHRY, CDR2 SYGVKD, per germline. Trimming took off 6 bases at V and 0 bases at J, with 12 bases between the two ends.

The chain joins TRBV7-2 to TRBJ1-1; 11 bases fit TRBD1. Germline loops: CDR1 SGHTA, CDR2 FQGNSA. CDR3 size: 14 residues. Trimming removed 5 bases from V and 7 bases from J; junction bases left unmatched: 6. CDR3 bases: TGTGCCAGCAGCGTGGACAGGGGGCATATTGAAGCTTTCTTT. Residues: CASSVDRGHIEAFF.

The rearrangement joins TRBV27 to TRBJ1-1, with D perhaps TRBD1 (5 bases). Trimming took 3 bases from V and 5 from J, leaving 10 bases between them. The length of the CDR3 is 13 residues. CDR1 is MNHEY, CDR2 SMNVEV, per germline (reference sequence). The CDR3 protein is CASSLEGKTEAFF. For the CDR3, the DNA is TGTGCCAGCAGTTTGGAGGGGAAGACTGAAGCTTTCTTT.

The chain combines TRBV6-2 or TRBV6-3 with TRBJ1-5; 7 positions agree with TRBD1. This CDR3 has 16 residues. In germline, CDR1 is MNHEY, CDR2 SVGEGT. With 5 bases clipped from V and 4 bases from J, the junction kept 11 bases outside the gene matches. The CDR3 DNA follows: TGTGCCAGCAGTCCCCAAACAGGGGTAGTAAATCAGCCCCAGCATTTT. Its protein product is CASSPQTGVVNQPQHF.

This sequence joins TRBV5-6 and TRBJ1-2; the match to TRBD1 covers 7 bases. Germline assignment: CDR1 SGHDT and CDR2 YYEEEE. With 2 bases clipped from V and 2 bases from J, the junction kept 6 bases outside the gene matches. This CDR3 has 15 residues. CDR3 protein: CASSFDRTGNYGYTF. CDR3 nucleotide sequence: TGTGCCAGCAGCTTTGACCGGACAGGAAACTATGGCTACACCTTC.

CDR3 coding DNA: TGTGCCTGGAGTTGGTTAGGGGCCGGTGAAGCTTTCTTT. It encodes CAWSWLGAGEAFF. J is TRBJ1-1 and V is TRBV30; a possible D gene is TRBD1 (5 bases). Trimming took 2 bases from V and 7 from J, leaving 14 bases between them. The CDR3 covers 13 residues. Germline V CDR1 and CDR2: GTSNPN, SVGIG (reference sequence).

The chain's CDR3 is CASSGRTGNFPDTQYF. CDR3 DNA: TGTGCCAGCAGCGGCCGGACAGGGAATTTTCCAGATACGCAGTATTTT. J is TRBJ2-3 and V is TRBV11-2; 8 bases line up with TRBD1. Germline V gene lookup returns CDR1 SGHAT and CDR2 FQNNGV. The CDR3 has 16 amino acids. V lost 5 bases and J lost 4; bases outside the gene matches: 11.

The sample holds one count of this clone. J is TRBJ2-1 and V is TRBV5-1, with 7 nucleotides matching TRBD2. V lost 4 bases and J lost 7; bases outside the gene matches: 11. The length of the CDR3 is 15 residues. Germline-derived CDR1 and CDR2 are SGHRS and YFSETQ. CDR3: CASSASAGVVNEQFF. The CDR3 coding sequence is TGCGCCAGCAGCGCGTCCGCGGGGGTGGTAAATGAGCAGTTCTTC.

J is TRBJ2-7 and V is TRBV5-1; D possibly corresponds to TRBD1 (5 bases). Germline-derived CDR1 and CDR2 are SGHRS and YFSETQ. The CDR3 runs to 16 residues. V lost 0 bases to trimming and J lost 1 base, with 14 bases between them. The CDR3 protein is CASSLAARVGSYEQYF. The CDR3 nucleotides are TGCGCCAGCAGCTTGGCCGCCAGGGTTGGGTCCTACGAGCAGTACTTC.

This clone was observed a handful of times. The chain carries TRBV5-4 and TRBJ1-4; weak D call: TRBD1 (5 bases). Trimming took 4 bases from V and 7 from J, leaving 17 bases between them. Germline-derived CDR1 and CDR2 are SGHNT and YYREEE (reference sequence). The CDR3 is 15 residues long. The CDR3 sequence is CASSPGGRIGEKLFF. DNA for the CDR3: TGTGCCAGCAGCCCCGGGGGTCGGATCGGTGAAAAACTGTTTTTT.

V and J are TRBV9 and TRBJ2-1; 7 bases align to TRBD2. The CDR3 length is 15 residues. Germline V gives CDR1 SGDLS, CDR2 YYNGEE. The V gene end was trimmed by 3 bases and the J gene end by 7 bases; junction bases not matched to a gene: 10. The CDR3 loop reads CASSEGGSVLNEQFF. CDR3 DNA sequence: TGTGCCAGCAGCGAGGGCGGGAGTGTCTTGAATGAGCAGTTCTTC.

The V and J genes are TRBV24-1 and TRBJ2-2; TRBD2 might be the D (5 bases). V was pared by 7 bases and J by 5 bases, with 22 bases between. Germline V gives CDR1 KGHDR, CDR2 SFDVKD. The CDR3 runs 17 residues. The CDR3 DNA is TGTGCCACCAGGCCACCTCCAGGACTCCCGCGGACCGGGGAGCTGTTTTTT. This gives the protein CATRPPPGLPRTGELFF.

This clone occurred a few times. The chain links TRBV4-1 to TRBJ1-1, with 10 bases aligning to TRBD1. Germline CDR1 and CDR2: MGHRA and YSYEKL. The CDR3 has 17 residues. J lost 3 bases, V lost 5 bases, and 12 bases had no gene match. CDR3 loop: CASSSLTGGLGDTEAFF. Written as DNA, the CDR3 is TGCGCCAGCAGCTCCCTGACAGGGGGCTTGGGGGACACTGAAGCTTTCTTT.

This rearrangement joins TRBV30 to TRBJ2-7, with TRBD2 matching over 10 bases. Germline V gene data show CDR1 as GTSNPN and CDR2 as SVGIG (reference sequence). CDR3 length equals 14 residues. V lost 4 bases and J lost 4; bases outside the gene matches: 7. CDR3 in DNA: TGTGCCTGGAACCTTAGCGGGAGGCTATACGAGCAGTACTTC. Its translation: CAWNLSGRLYEQYF.

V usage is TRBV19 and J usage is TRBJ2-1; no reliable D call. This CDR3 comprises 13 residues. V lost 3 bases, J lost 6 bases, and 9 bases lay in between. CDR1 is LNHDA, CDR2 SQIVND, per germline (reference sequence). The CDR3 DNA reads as TGTGCCAGTAGTATCTCGGCAGGCAATGAGCAGTTCTTC. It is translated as CASSISAGNEQFF.

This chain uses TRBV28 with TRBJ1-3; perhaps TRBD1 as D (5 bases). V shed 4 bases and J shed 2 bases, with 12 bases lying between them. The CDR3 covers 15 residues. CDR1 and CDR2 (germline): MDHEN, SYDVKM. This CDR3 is CASSSVREAGNTIYF. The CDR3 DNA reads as TGTGCCAGCAGTTCGGTCAGGGAAGCTGGAAACACCATATATTTT.